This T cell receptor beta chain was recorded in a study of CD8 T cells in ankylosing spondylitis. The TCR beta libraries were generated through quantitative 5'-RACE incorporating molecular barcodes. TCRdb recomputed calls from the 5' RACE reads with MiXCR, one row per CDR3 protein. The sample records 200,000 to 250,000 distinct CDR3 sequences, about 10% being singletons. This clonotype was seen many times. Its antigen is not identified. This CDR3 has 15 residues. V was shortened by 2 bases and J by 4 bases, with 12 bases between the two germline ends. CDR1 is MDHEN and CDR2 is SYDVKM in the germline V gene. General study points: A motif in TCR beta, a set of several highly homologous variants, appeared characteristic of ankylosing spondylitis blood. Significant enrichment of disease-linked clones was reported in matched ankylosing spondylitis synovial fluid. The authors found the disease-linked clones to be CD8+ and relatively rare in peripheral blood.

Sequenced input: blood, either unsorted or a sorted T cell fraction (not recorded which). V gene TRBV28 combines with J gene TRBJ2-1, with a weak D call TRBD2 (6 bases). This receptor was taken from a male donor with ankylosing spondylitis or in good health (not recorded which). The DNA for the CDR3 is TGTGCCAGCAGTTTACTGTTTCGGGGGTACAATGAGCAGTTCTTC. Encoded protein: CASSLLFRGYNEQFF.